The source of this T cell receptor beta chain is a study of post-analysis software for immune sequencing data. Study results and limitations: Same-batch preparations were strongly co-clustered by F measure. Among multiple sclerosis patients, normalized Chao1 diversity was significantly below that of controls.

Carried by the TCR beta cDNA libraries were unique molecular identifiers. TCRdb re-analysed the PCR reads in MiXCR, keeping a single row per CDR3 protein. There are a few hundred thousand distinct CDR3 sequences in the sample; around 40% occur only once, and 9.5% to 13% lies in the top ten. There are a few counts of this clonotype. No antigen is known for it. This TCR came from a girl between 5 and 17 years old with multiple sclerosis. Sequencing was done on a sample of blood.

The CDR3 nucleotides are TGTGCCAGCAGCTTAAAGGGCGGAAGTTCCTACAATGAGCAGTTCTTC. It codes for CASSLKGGSSYNEQFF. The chain recombines TRBV7-3 with TRBJ2-1; no firm D call. CDR1 and CDR2 from the germline V gene are SGHTA and FQGTGA. This CDR3 contains 16 residues. V gave up 1 base and J gave up 1 base, with 11 bases separating them. The whole variable domain, filled in from reference TRBV7-3 and TRBJ2-1, reads GAGVSQTPSNKVTEKGKYVELRCDPISGHTALYWYRQSLGQGPEFLIYFQGTGAADDSGLPNDRFFAVRPEGSVSTLKIQRTERGDSAVYLCASSLKGGSSYNEQFFGPGTRLTVL.